These T cell receptor beta chains were read from a single sample in a study of cytomegalovirus exposure and HLA in healthy donors. The table came from immunoSEQ multiplex PCR; TCRdb's copy has only in-frame clones and leaves some out. The sample records more than 130,000 clones, about 79% being singletons. Sequencing input: PBMCs. The receptors derive from a male donor in good health and CMV-seronegative. CDR3s include the opening cysteine and the closing phenylalanine or tryptophan. The order of the fields is clone size, V gene, J gene, D gene, CDR3 protein, CDR3 DNA. The D gene is left open where the match is weak. Clone size is not always given. Where it is, it says once, few, many or a class for expanded clones.

size: NA; V: TRBV15; J: TRBJ1-5; D: NA; CDR3: CATSRQGRGYVIQPQHF; DNA: TGTGCCACCAGCAGGCAGGGGAGAGGTTATGTTATCCAGCCCCAGCATTTT
size: NA; V: TRBV13; J: TRBJ2-1; D: NA; CDR3: CASSLQQGIGFF; DNA: TGTGCCAGCAGCTTACAACAGGGTATCGGGTTCTTC
size: NA; V: TRBV4-1; J: TRBJ2-3; D: NA; CDR3: CASSQGRGESTDTQYF; DNA: TGCGCCAGCAGCCAAGGTCGAGGAGAGAGCACAGATACGCAGTATTTT
size: NA; V: TRBV27; J: TRBJ1-4; D: TRBD1; CDR3: CANPPGQDNEKLFF; DNA: TGTGCCAACCCTCCGGGACAGGATAATGAAAAACTGTTTTTT
size: NA; V: TRBV29-1; J: TRBJ1-2; D: NA; CDR3: CSVASSLRKQGLTGGYTF; DNA: TGCAGCGTCGCCTCCTCCCTTAGGAAACAGGGTCTAACGGGCGGCTACACCTTC
size: NA; V: TRBV15; J: TRBJ1-2; D: NA; CDR3: CATSRDLNAGYGYTF; DNA: TGTGCCACCAGCAGAGATTTGAATGCAGGCTATGGCTACACCTTC
size: NA; V: TRBV7-2; J: TRBJ1-2; D: TRBD1; CDR3: CASSSRQGPYGYTF; DNA: TGTGCCAGCAGCTCGAGACAGGGGCCCTATGGCTACACCTTC
size: NA; V: TRBV18; J: TRBJ1-1; D: NA; CDR3: CASSPRQSEAFF; DNA: TGTGCCAGCTCACCTCGTCAGTCTGAAGCTTTCTTT
size: once; V: TRBV6-1; J: TRBJ1-5; D: NA; CDR3: CASTEPGFNQPQHF; DNA: TGTGCCAGCACCGAGCCGGGGTTTAATCAGCCCCAGCATTTT
size: NA; V: TRBV6-4; J: TRBJ2-5; D: TRBD2; CDR3: CASSDSGGVQYF; DNA: TGTGCCAGCAGTGACTCTGGGGGGGTCCAGTACTTC
size: NA; V: TRBV6-6; J: TRBJ1-2; D: TRBD1; CDR3: CASSARQGHYGYTF; DNA: TGTGCCAGCAGTGCCAGACAGGGCCACTATGGCTACACCTTC
size: once; V: TRBV30; J: TRBJ1-4; D: TRBD1; CDR3: CAWSVGDRSDEKLLF; DNA: TGTGCCTGGAGCGTCGGGGACAGGTCTGATGAAAAACTGCTTTTT
size: NA; V: TRBV18; J: TRBJ2-1; D: NA; CDR3: CASSPPGTAGGNEQFF; DNA: TGTGCCAGCTCACCACCCGGGACCGCCGGGGGCAATGAGCAGTTCTTC
size: NA; V: TRBV10-3; J: TRBJ2-7; D: NA; CDR3: CAISESKTGYEQYF; DNA: TGTGCCATCAGTGAGTCGAAGACAGGATACGAGCAGTACTTC
size: NA; V: TRBV7-2; J: TRBJ2-3; D: TRBD2; CDR3: CASSLGLAGEGDTQYF; DNA: TGTGCCAGCAGCTTGGGACTAGCGGGGGAGGGGGATACGCAGTATTTT
size: NA; V: TRBV7-3; J: TRBJ1-1; D: NA; CDR3: CASSYSLNTEAFF; DNA: TGTGCCAGCAGCTACAGTCTGAACACTGAAGCTTTCTTT
size: NA; V: TRBV19; J: TRBJ1-1; D: NA; CDR3: CASTRFGAGMMNTEAFF; DNA: TGTGCCAGTACTCGCTTTGGGGCAGGAATGATGAACACTGAAGCTTTCTTT
size: NA; V: TRBV12-5; J: TRBJ2-7; D: NA; CDR3: CASGPTILTGPYEQYF; DNA: TGTGCTAGTGGTCCGACGATTCTGACAGGCCCCTACGAGCAGTACTTC
size: NA; V: TRBV18; J: TRBJ1-1; D: NA; CDR3: CASSRQKNTEAFF; DNA: TGTGCCAGCTCTAGACAAAAGAACACTGAAGCTTTCTTT
size: once; V: TRBV5-1; J: TRBJ2-3; D: NA; CDR3: CASSFGSDRGTDTQYF; DNA: TGCGCCAGCAGCTTCGGATCGGACCGCGGGACAGATACGCAGTATTTT
size: NA; V: TRBV30; J: TRBJ1-2; D: NA; CDR3: CAWSVRNRDYYGYTF; DNA: TGTGCCTGGAGTGTACGAAACAGGGATTACTATGGCTACACCTTC
size: NA; V: TRBV6-5; J: TRBJ1-1; D: NA; CDR3: CATQRGRWGGTEAFF; DNA: TGTGCCACACAAAGGGGCCGATGGGGGGGCACTGAAGCTTTCTTT
size: NA; V: TRBV4-1; J: TRBJ2-7; D: NA; CDR3: CASSQDNRESYEQYF; DNA: TGCGCCAGCAGCCAAGATAACAGGGAGTCCTACGAGCAGTACTTC
size: few; V: TRBV29-1; J: TRBJ1-6; D: NA; CDR3: CSVQIGNNSPLHF; DNA: TGCAGCGTACAGATCGGGAATAATTCACCCCTCCACTTT
size: NA; V: TRBV4-1; J: TRBJ2-7; D: NA; CDR3: CASSQDTGAGGLGEQYF; DNA: TGCGCCAGCAGCCAAGATACAGGGGCAGGGGGGCTGGGCGAGCAGTACTTC
size: NA; V: TRBV7-9; J: TRBJ1-4; D: TRBD1; CDR3: CASSSGTGDEKLFF; DNA: TGTGCCAGCAGCTCCGGGACAGGGGACGAAAAACTGTTTTTT
size: once; V: TRBV2; J: TRBJ1-4; D: NA; CDR3: CASSEGTIRTNEKLFF; DNA: TGTGCCAGCAGTGAGGGCACAATCAGAACTAATGAAAAACTGTTTTTT
size: NA; V: TRBV9; J: TRBJ2-7; D: NA; CDR3: CASSPGDRETGEQYF; DNA: TGTGCCAGCAGCCCGGGGGACCGCGAGACGGGCGAGCAGTACTTC
size: NA; V: TRBV19; J: TRBJ2-5; D: TRBD1; CDR3: CASSKGDSQETQYF; DNA: TGTGCCAGTAGTAAGGGGGACAGTCAAGAGACCCAGTACTTC
size: NA; V: TRBV18; J: TRBJ1-4; D: NA; CDR3: CASSPLSYEKLFF; DNA: TGTGCCAGCTCACCCTTATCGTATGAAAAACTGTTTTTT
size: NA; V: TRBV9; J: TRBJ2-7; D: NA; CDR3: CASSVGGGAYEQYF; DNA: TGTGCCAGCAGCGTAGGAGGGGGGGCCTACGAGCAGTACTTC
size: NA; V: TRBV4-1; J: TRBJ1-1; D: NA; CDR3: CASSQDWGAEAFF; DNA: TGCGCCAGCAGCCAAGATTGGGGGGCTGAAGCTTTCTTT
size: NA; V: TRBV29-1; J: TRBJ2-1; D: NA; CDR3: CSVVSYNEQFF; DNA: TGCAGCGTTGTATCCTACAATGAGCAGTTCTTC
size: NA; V: TRBV27; J: TRBJ2-5; D: TRBD2; CDR3: CASSSLAGLRETQYF; DNA: TGTGCCAGCAGTTCACTAGCGGGGTTGAGAGAGACCCAGTACTTC
size: few; V: TRBV5-1; J: TRBJ2-1; D: TRBD2; CDR3: CASSSSGSGLALYEQFF; DNA: TGCGCCAGCAGCTCATCAGGGTCGGGACTAGCGCTGTATGAGCAGTTCTTC
size: few; V: TRBV29-1; J: TRBJ1-4; D: NA; CDR3: CSALGGAVEKLFF; DNA: TGCAGCGCCCTAGGGGGGGCTGTGGAAAAACTGTTTTTT
size: NA; V: TRBV9; J: TRBJ2-1; D: TRBD2; CDR3: CASSVGGGMAYEQFF; DNA: TGTGCCAGCAGCGTGGGGGGAGGGATGGCGTATGAGCAGTTCTTC
size: few; V: TRBV27; J: TRBJ1-1; D: TRBD1; CDR3: CASGTGTGRDTEAFF; DNA: TGTGCCAGCGGCACCGGGACAGGGAGGGACACTGAAGCTTTCTTT
size: NA; V: TRBV4-2; J: TRBJ2-5; D: TRBD2; CDR3: CASSQDGVMREPNQETQYF; DNA: TGTGCCAGCAGCCAAGATGGGGTGATGCGGGAGCCCAATCAAGAGACCCAGTACTTC
size: NA; V: TRBV5-4; J: TRBJ2-7; D: TRBD1; CDR3: CASSTGTGFSEQYF; DNA: TGTGCCAGCAGCACAGGGACAGGGTTCTCCGAGCAGTACTTC
size: NA; V: TRBV25-1; J: TRBJ2-2; D: TRBD2; CDR3: CASSDFSGGKNTGELFF; DNA: TGTGCCAGCAGTGATTTTAGCGGGGGCAAGAACACCGGGGAGCTGTTTTTT
size: NA; V: TRBV4-3; J: TRBJ1-3; D: NA; CDR3: CASSQDLGLRAGNTIYF; DNA: TGCGCCAGCAGCCAAGACCTGGGACTAAGGGCTGGAAACACCATATATTTT
size: NA; V: TRBV27; J: TRBJ2-2; D: TRBD1; CDR3: CASSAGTGVTGELFF; DNA: TGTGCCAGCAGTGCTGGGACAGGGGTAACCGGGGAGCTGTTTTTT
size: once; V: TRBV4-1; J: TRBJ2-1; D: TRBD2; CDR3: CASSLSGGAIGEQFF; DNA: TGCGCCAGCAGCCTTAGCGGGGGGGCCATAGGAGAGCAGTTCTTC
size: NA; V: TRBV6-5; J: TRBJ1-2; D: TRBD1; CDR3: CASSPGTGGRYGYTF; DNA: TGTGCCAGCAGTCCCGGGACAGGGGGGCGATATGGCTACACCTTC
size: NA; V: TRBV6-1; J: TRBJ1-2; D: TRBD1; CDR3: CASSPMGQTYYGYTF; DNA: TGTGCCAGCAGTCCGATGGGACAGACCTACTATGGCTACACCTTC
size: few; V: TRBV5-1; J: TRBJ2-7; D: TRBD1; CDR3: CASSLETGVPLPGYEQYF; DNA: TGCGCCAGCAGCTTGGAGACAGGGGTCCCCCTCCCTGGATACGAGCAGTACTTC
size: NA; V: TRBV4-2; J: TRBJ2-3; D: TRBD2; CDR3: CASSQDPSGGTSTDTQYF; DNA: TGTGCCAGCAGCCAAGATCCGAGCGGGGGGACTAGCACAGATACGCAGTATTTT
size: NA; V: TRBV7-9; J: TRBJ2-1; D: TRBD2; CDR3: CASSLVAGGPGEQFF; DNA: TGTGCCAGCAGCTTAGTGGCGGGGGGGCCGGGTGAGCAGTTCTTC
size: NA; V: TRBV7-8; J: TRBJ1-6; D: NA; CDR3: CASSWRGQGLNSPLHF; DNA: TGTGCCAGCAGCTGGCGTGGGCAAGGACTTAATTCACCCCTCCACTTT
size: NA; V: TRBV11-2; J: TRBJ1-1; D: NA; CDR3: CASSDRRRSTEAFF; DNA: TGTGCCAGCAGCGACAGGAGGCGGAGCACTGAAGCTTTCTTT
size: NA; V: TRBV4-2; J: TRBJ1-4; D: NA; CDR3: CASSELANEKLFF; DNA: TGTGCCAGCAGTGAGTTGGCTAATGAAAAACTGTTTTTT
size: NA; V: TRBV5-4; J: TRBJ1-5; D: NA; CDR3: CASSLGGEQPQHF; DNA: TGTGCCAGCAGCTTGGGTGGAGAGCAGCCCCAGCATTTT